The clone carrying this TCR beta chain has only a few counts. What it binds is not known. The sample is drawn from a study of T-cell memory formation after mild COVID-19. Overall study: TCR clusters were mostly confined to one donor each. Findings and limits, study-wide: Pre-infection memory already had some responding clones, implying cross-reactive memory joined. Clones that got smaller from day 15 to 85 had even CD4/CD8, while clones growing later tipped toward CD4+.

TCRdb re-called the 5' RACE reads with MiXCR, one entry per CDR3 protein. The sample gives 580,000 or so distinct CDR3 sequences, approximately 15% of which show up once; 8.1% is in the top ten. The CDR3 consists of 17 residues. Trimming cost V 0 bases and J 0 bases, with 14 bases left between them. Germline CDR1 SGHRS, CDR2 YFSETQ. The TCR sequence derives from an adult woman who had mild COVID-19 (a few samples of this study predate the infection). Cell type and time point are not known. The sequencing input was PBMCs or a T cell subset sorted from them (not recorded which). This chain links TRBV5-1 with TRBJ2-3; maybe TRBD2 (6 bases). CDR3 in amino acids: CASSLAGGSDSTDTQYF. In nucleotides, the CDR3 is TGCGCCAGCAGCTTGGCCGGGGGATCGGACAGCACAGATACGCAGTATTTT. The whole variable domain, filled in from reference TRBV5-1 and TRBJ2-3, reads KAGVTQTPRYLIKTRGQQVTLSCSPISGHRSVSWYQQTPGQGLQFLFEYFSETQRNKGNFPGRFSGRQFSNSRSEMNVSTLELGDSALYLCASSLAGGSDSTDTQYFGPGTRLTVL.